These 21 T cell receptor beta chains were all obtained from the same sample, sequenced in a study of shared clonotypes between healthy human individuals. TCRdb's table, derived via immunoSEQ multiplex PCR, lists solely in-frame clones and lacks some. Of a few hundred thousand clones listed, 97% are singletons. The specimen sequenced was naive CD4+ T cells sorted from blood. The subset: CD45RA+ positively selected. The source of these receptors is a woman in her thirties in good health.

The CDR3 protein is CASSLDGLAGGYNEQFF. The CDR3, as DNA: TGTGCCAGCAGCTTAGATGGACTAGCGGGGGGCTACAATGAGCAGTTCTTC. The rearrangement uses TRBV7-8 and TRBJ2-1; 14 positions match TRBD2. Trimming at V came to 1 base and at J to 3 bases, leaving 2 bases not matched to a gene. The CDR3 extends over 17 amino acids. The germline CDR1 and CDR2 sequences are SGHVS and FQNEAQ.

J is TRBJ2-1 and V is TRBV15; 9 positions agree with TRBD2. Germline lookup yields CDR1 LNHNV and CDR2 YYDKDF (reference sequence). The CDR3 consists of 16 residues. With 0 bases clipped from V and 6 bases from J, the junction kept 6 bases outside the gene matches. This CDR3 reads CATSREFGTSINEQFF. The DNA for the CDR3 is TGTGCCACCAGCAGAGAGTTCGGGACTAGCATCAATGAGCAGTTCTTC.

The CDR3 DNA reads TGTGCCATCAGGGGGACCTCTGACACTGAAGCTTTCTTT. Its protein is CAIRGTSDTEAFF. This chain links TRBV10-3 with TRBJ1-1; D is perhaps TRBD1 (5 bases). Germline V gives CDR1 ENHRY, CDR2 SYGVKD. V was clipped by 6 bases and J by 3 bases, with 11 bases between them. This CDR3 region has 13 residues.

The chain links TRBV7-8 to TRBJ2-7, with D possibly TRBD2 on 5 matching bases. V was pared by 5 bases and J by 2 bases, with 16 bases between. The CDR3 contains 15 residues. CDR1 SGHVS and CDR2 FQNEAQ come from the germline V gene. CDR3 nucleotides: TGTGCCAGCAGCCCGAGTGAGCGGAACACCTACGAGCAGTACTTC. Translating gives CASSPSERNTYEQYF.

The rearrangement links TRBV5-1 to TRBJ2-2, with D tentatively TRBD2 (5 bases). The CDR3 is 18 residues long. The V gene lost 1 base and the J gene lost 1 base, with 17 bases spanning the gap. The germline CDR1 and CDR2 sequences are SGHRS and YFSETQ. CDR3 coding DNA: TGCGCCAGCAGCTTGAATGCGGGCCGTTCAAAGAACACCGGGGAGCTGTTTTTT. This sequence encodes CASSLNAGRSKNTGELFF.

The gene calls are TRBV28 and TRBJ2-5; tentative D call: TRBD2 (6 bases). Germline values: CDR1 MDHEN, CDR2 SYDVKM. The V gene lost 7 bases and the J gene lost 0 bases, with 15 bases spanning the gap. This CDR3 contains 15 residues. CDR3 protein: CASTARWDYQETQYF. The CDR3 bases are TGTGCCAGCACCGCGCGATGGGACTACCAAGAGACCCAGTACTTC.

V usage is TRBV28 and J usage is TRBJ1-2; 9 bases map to TRBD1. V lost 2 bases to trimming and J lost 7 bases; unmatched junction nucleotides: 5. The CDR3 is made up of 14 amino acids. CDR1 and CDR2 from the germline V gene are MDHEN and SYDVKM. Here the CDR3 DNA reads TGTGCCAGCAGTTTAGGGGGACAGGGTGGTGGCTACACCTTC. Encoded protein: CASSLGGQGGGYTF.

The chain has TRBV7-8 and TRBJ2-7; the D is unclear. The CDR3 contains 14 residues. Germline V gene sequence: CDR1 SGHVS, CDR2 FQNEAQ. Trimming removed 6 bases at V and 0 bases at J, with 12 bases between. CDR3 region: CASRTEMSSYEQYF. DNA for the CDR3: TGTGCCAGCAGGACCGAGATGAGCTCCTACGAGCAGTACTTC. Filled out from reference TRBV7-8 and TRBJ2-7, the complete variable domain reads GAGVSQSPRYKVAKRGQDVALRCDPISGHVSLFWYQQALGQGPEFLTYFQNEAQLDKSGLPSDRFFAERPEGSVSTLKIQRTQQEDSAVYLCASRTEMSSYEQYFGPGTRLTVT.

The rearrangement joins TRBV5-1 to TRBJ1-4; D is possibly TRBD1 (6 bases). Trimming removed 4 bases at V and 3 bases at J, with 13 bases between. This CDR3 is 15 amino acids long. Per germline, CDR1 SGHRS and CDR2 YFSETQ. This chain's CDR3 is CASSPLGQSNEKLFF. CDR3 nucleotide sequence: TGCGCCAGCAGCCCGCTAGGACAGTCTAATGAAAAACTGTTTTTT.

J is TRBJ2-1 and V is TRBV27; 8 positions match TRBD2. Trimming at V came to 7 bases and at J to 6 bases, leaving 11 bases not matched to a gene. Germline assignment: CDR1 MNHEY and CDR2 SMNVEV (reference sequence). The CDR3 consists of 15 residues. This chain's CDR3 is CASKQAGAGSNEQFF. The CDR3 DNA reads as TGTGCCAGCAAACAAGCGGGAGCGGGGAGCAATGAGCAGTTCTTC.

V is TRBV5-5 and J is TRBJ1-3; D remains ambiguous. Trimming removed 3 bases at V and 0 bases at J, with 10 bases between. The CDR3 length is 15 residues. Germline assignment: CDR1 SGHKS and CDR2 YYEKEE (reference sequence). The CDR3, as DNA: TGTGCCAGCAGCTCCTCACATGTCTCTGGAAACACCATATATTTT. Translation gives CASSSSHVSGNTIYF.

CDR3: CASTRLAGRYEQYF. The CDR3 DNA is TGTGCCAGCACTCGACTAGCGGGACGGTACGAGCAGTACTTC. The chain recombines TRBV28 with TRBJ2-7, with 11 bases lining up with TRBD2. Germline CDR1 is MDHEN and CDR2 is SYDVKM. The CDR3 extends over 14 amino acids. With V trimmed by 7 bases and J by 4 bases, 6 bases remained unmatched.

This chain uses TRBV25-1 with TRBJ2-7, with D possibly matching TRBD2 (5 bases). V was pared by 7 bases and J by 9 bases, with 16 bases between. This CDR3 contains 12 residues. The germline V gene encodes CDR1 MGHDK and CDR2 SYGVNS. The DNA of the CDR3 is TGTGCCAGCACGGGCGGGCACGGCGTGCAGTACTTC. Amino acids: CASTGGHGVQYF.

The V call is TRBV19, the J call TRBJ1-2; 9 nucleotides match TRBD1. The V gene end was trimmed by 6 bases and the J gene end by 7 bases; junction bases not matched to a gene: 12. The CDR3 has 15 residues. Germline CDR1 and CDR2: LNHDA and SQIVND (reference sequence). The DNA of the CDR3 is TGTGCCAGTAGGACCGCCGGGACAGGGCATGGTGGCTACACCTTC. Its protein is CASRTAGTGHGGYTF.

This sequence joins TRBV7-8 and TRBJ2-7; 7 positions match TRBD1. There are 15 residues in the CDR3. The germline V gene encodes CDR1 SGHVS and CDR2 FQNEAQ. Trimming cost V 0 bases and J 2 bases; bases outside gene matches: 4. As DNA, the CDR3 is TGTGCCAGCAGCTTAGCGTGGGACAGAGCCTACGAGCAGTACTTC. Its protein product is CASSLAWDRAYEQYF.

This sequence joins TRBV2 and TRBJ1-5; maybe TRBD1 (5 bases). Looked up from germline, CDR1 is SNHLY and CDR2 is FYNNEI. V lost 2 bases and J 1 base, leaving 9 bases between the germline ends. This CDR3 contains 15 residues. In nucleotides, the CDR3 is TGTGCCAGCAGTGAATATGGACACAGCAATCAGCCCCAGCATTTT. Amino acids: CASSEYGHSNQPQHF.

CDR3 sequence (DNA): TGTGCCAGCAGCTGGACTAACGGGATGGGTGAGCAGTACTTC. This gives the protein CASSWTNGMGEQYF. The V gene is TRBV7-9, the J gene TRBJ2-7; weak D call: TRBD2 (6 bases). Trimming cost V 4 bases and J 7 bases, with 17 bases left between them. Germline CDR1 is SEHNR and CDR2 is FQNEAQ (reference sequence). This CDR3 region has 14 residues.

This chain links TRBV28 with TRBJ2-3; D call uncertain. The CDR3 runs 11 residues. Germline-derived CDR1 and CDR2 are MDHEN and SYDVKM. Trimming left V 7 bases short and J 2 bases short, with 4 bases between. CDR3 DNA sequence: TGTGCCAGCACTGTCACAGATACGCAGTATTTT. Protein product: CASTVTDTQYF.

The V and J genes are TRBV6-6 and TRBJ1-5; a possible D gene is TRBD1 (5 bases). V was shortened by 5 bases and J by 5 bases, with 16 bases between the two germline ends. This CDR3 spans 15 amino acids. Per the germline V gene, CDR1 is MNHNY and CDR2 is SVGAGI (reference sequence). As DNA, the CDR3 is TGTGCCAGCAGTGCCGTGGGGGGGGGTTATCAGCCCCAGCATTTT. Residues: CASSAVGGGYQPQHF.

The gene calls are TRBV6-5 and TRBJ2-2, with a possible D match to TRBD1 (6 bases). This CDR3 comprises 16 residues. The germline CDR1 and CDR2 sequences are MNHEY and SVGAGI. The V and J ends lost 4 bases and 6 bases respectively, with 18 bases between them. CDR3 DNA: TGTGCCAGCAGTTCGACGACAGGCCATCTTGCCGGGGAGCTGTTTTTT. This encodes CASSSTTGHLAGELFF.

The chain recombines TRBV10-2 with TRBJ2-5, with D possibly matching TRBD1 (5 bases). The length of the CDR3 is 14 residues. The germline V and J ends were trimmed by 0 bases and 5 bases, with 10 bases remaining between them. Germline V gives CDR1 WSHSY, CDR2 SAAADI. The CDR3 DNA is TGCGCCAGCAGTGAGTCCTCAGGGTGGGAGACCCAGTACTTC. It translates to CASSESSGWETQYF.